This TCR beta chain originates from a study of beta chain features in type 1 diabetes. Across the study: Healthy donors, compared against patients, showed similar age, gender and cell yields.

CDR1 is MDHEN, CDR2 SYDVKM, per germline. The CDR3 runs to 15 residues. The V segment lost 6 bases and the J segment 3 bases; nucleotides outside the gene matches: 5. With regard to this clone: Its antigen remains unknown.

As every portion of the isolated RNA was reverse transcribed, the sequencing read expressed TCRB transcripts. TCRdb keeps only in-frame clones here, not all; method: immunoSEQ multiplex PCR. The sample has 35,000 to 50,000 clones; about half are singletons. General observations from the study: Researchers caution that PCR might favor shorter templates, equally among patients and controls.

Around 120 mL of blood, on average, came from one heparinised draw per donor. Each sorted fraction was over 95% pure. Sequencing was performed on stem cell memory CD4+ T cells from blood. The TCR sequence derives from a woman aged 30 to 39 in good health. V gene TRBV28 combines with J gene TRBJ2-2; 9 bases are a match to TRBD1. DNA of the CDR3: TGTGCCAGCAGAACAGGGGGCCTGGACACCGGGGAGCTGTTTTTT. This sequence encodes CASRTGGLDTGELFF.